What follows are 23 T cell receptor beta chains derived from one specimen sequenced in a study of human T cells and chemical hapten exposure. The time point: patch test 1, 2 weeks after DPC sensitization. Specified treatment: therapeutic diphenylcyclopropenone sensitization with weekly scalp DPC. A single record per CDR3 protein comes from TCRdb applying MiXCR to the RACE reads. The table lists just under 350,000 distinct CDR3 sequences, roughly 6.9% of them singletons, with roughly 8% in the top ten. The specimen comprised whole blood, sampled in connection with sensitization to the hapten diphenylcyclopropenone (DPC). These receptors all come from a young woman with alopecia areata. Some clones in this sample may be carry-over from other donors' samples.

This chain connects TRBV20-1 to TRBJ1-2, with TRBD1 identical over 8 bases. After removal of 6 bases from V and 2 bases from J, the junction contained 8 bases not matched to a gene. CDR1 is DFQATT and CDR2 is SNEGSKA in the germline V gene (reference sequence). CDR3 size: 14 residues. CDR3 sequence: CSAPTGQVNYGYTF. The CDR3 DNA reads as TGCAGTGCCCCGACGGGACAGGTGAACTATGGCTACACCTTC.

The rearrangement joins TRBV7-2 to TRBJ2-7; D unresolved. The CDR3 loop spans 14 amino acids. V lost 1 base and J 3 bases, leaving 10 bases between the germline ends. The germline CDR1 and CDR2 sequences are SGHTA and FQGNSA. CDR3 amino acids: CASSLVVQSYEQYF. CDR3 bases: TGTGCCAGCAGCTTAGTGGTGCAGAGCTACGAGCAGTACTTC.

This clonotype was recorded at least ten times. The gene calls are TRBV14 and TRBJ2-5; TRBD1 matches at 9 bases. V lost 3 bases, J lost 1 base, and 6 bases stayed unmatched. The CDR3 consists of 16 residues. Germline-derived CDR1 and CDR2 are SGHDN and FVKESK. CDR3 bases: TGTGCCAGCAGCCAGCCGGGACAGGGTTCCCAAGAGACCCAGTACTTC. Translating gives CASSQPGQGSQETQYF.

This clonotype was recorded at least ten times. This rearrangement joins TRBV18 to TRBJ1-1; a weak D match, TRBD1 (5 bases). Trimming took off 1 base at V and 6 bases at J, with 18 bases between the two ends. This CDR3 is 16 amino acids long. Per germline, CDR1 KGHSH and CDR2 LQKENI. CDR3 in DNA: TGTGCCAGCTCACCACTATTCGGGGGGTGGGGCCCTGAAGCTTTCTTT. Translation gives CASSPLFGGWGPEAFF.

The table lists this clonotype with a few counts. This chain connects TRBV7-2 to TRBJ2-7, with TRBD2 matching 10 bases. J lost 0 bases, V lost 5 bases, and 4 bases had no gene match. The CDR3 totals 15 residues. The germline V gene encodes CDR1 SGHTA and CDR2 FQGNSA. CDR3 sequence: CASSRSGGSSYEQYF. The CDR3 DNA reads as TGTGCCAGCAGCCGTAGCGGGGGGAGCTCCTACGAGCAGTACTTC.

This clonotype was counted between two and nine times. The J gene is TRBJ2-3, the V gene TRBV4-3, with D unresolved. The CDR3 runs to 11 residues. Germline V gene sequence: CDR1 LGHNA, CDR2 YSLEER. Trimming removed 1 base at V and 10 bases at J, with 6 bases between. CDR3 nucleotide sequence: TGCGCCAGCAGCCAAGGGTACGCGCAGTATTTT. Amino acid sequence: CASSQGYAQYF.

V gene TRBV4-3 combines with J gene TRBJ1-4; the D is unclear. The V end was cut by 0 bases, the J end by 4 bases, with 12 bases between. Germline-derived CDR1 and CDR2 are LGHNA and YSLEER. This CDR3 contains 16 residues. CDR3 DNA sequence: TGCGCCAGCAGCCAAGAGGGCGGACGCTTTAATGAAAAACTGTTTTTT. Translation gives CASSQEGGRFNEKLFF.

This clonotype was observed at least ten times. The chain links TRBV4-2 to TRBJ2-3; 14 positions match TRBD2. Per the germline V gene, CDR1 is LGHNA and CDR2 is YNFKEQ. The CDR3 has 18 residues. Trimming at V came to 1 base and at J to 0 bases, leaving 3 bases not matched to a gene. The CDR3 DNA sequence: TGTGCCAGCAGCCAAGGACTAGCGGGGGGGCCTAGCACAGATACGCAGTATTTT. It specifies CASSQGLAGGPSTDTQYF.

This clonotype showed up many times. V gene TRBV14 combines with J gene TRBJ2-7, with D possibly being TRBD2 (5 bases). This CDR3 contains 13 residues. From germline, CDR1 is SGHDN and CDR2 FVKESK. V dropped 1 base and J dropped 6 bases, with 10 bases sitting between them. The DNA of the CDR3 is TGTGCCAGCAGCCAAGTACTAGGGAGCGAGCAGTACTTC. Its translation is CASSQVLGSEQYF.

CDR3 sequence: CASSLTLELNTEAFF. CDR3 sequence (DNA): TGTGCCAGCAGTTTAACCCTCGAACTGAACACTGAAGCTTTCTTT. The chain links TRBV28 to TRBJ1-1; D not certain. The CDR3 contains 15 residues. Germline V gene lookup returns CDR1 MDHEN and CDR2 SYDVKM. V was cut by 2 bases and J by 0 bases, with 10 bases left in between.

The rearrangement joins TRBV3-1 to TRBJ1-6; no reliable D call. The CDR3 covers 16 residues. Per germline, CDR1 LGHDT and CDR2 YNNKEL (reference sequence). The V end was cut by 2 bases, the J end by 7 bases, with 15 bases between. This CDR3 is CASSQQRTAWNSPLHF. The CDR3 DNA is TGTGCCAGCAGCCAACAGAGAACGGCTTGGAATTCACCCCTCCACTTT. Using reference TRBV3-1 and TRBJ1-6 for the parts outside the CDR3, the full variable domain is DTAVSQTPKYLVTQMGNDKSIKCEQNLGHDTMYWYKQDSKKFLKIMFSYNNKELIINETVPNRFSPKSPDKAHLNLHINSLELGDSAVYFCASSQQRTAWNSPLHFGNGTRLTVT.

Many counts were recorded for this clonotype. The rearrangement links TRBV5-1 to TRBJ2-7, with 10 bases fitting TRBD1. Germline CDR1 reads SGHRS; CDR2 reads YFSETQ. V gave up 3 bases and J gave up 4 bases; unmatched junction bases: 7. The CDR3 length is 15 residues. This chain's CDR3 is CASSSGTGVSYEQYF. The CDR3 bases are TGCGCCAGCAGCTCCGGGACAGGGGTGTCGTACGAGCAGTACTTC.

This clonotype was found many times. The J gene is TRBJ1-5, the V gene TRBV28; perhaps TRBD1 as D (6 bases). Germline V CDR1 and CDR2: MDHEN, SYDVKM. This CDR3 region has 13 residues. Trimming took 7 bases from V and 4 from J, leaving 11 bases between them. The CDR3 nucleotides read TGTGCCAGCACCGAACAGGGTAATCAGCCCCAGCATTTT. Translating it yields CASTEQGNQPQHF.

This clonotype was counted at least ten times. J is TRBJ2-3 and V is TRBV3-1; D is possibly TRBD2 (5 bases). CDR3 length: 13 amino acids. V lost 4 bases and J lost 2, with 7 bases in between. Germline V lookup: CDR1 LGHDT, CDR2 YNNKEL (reference sequence). CDR3 nucleotides: TGTGCCAGCAGCCGGGGAGACACAGATACGCAGTATTTT. Translated: CASSRGDTDTQYF.

This chain links TRBV20-1 with TRBJ2-7; 8 nucleotides line up with TRBD2. Germline V gene sequence: CDR1 DFQATT, CDR2 SNEGSKA (reference sequence). V lost 0 bases to trimming and J lost 2 bases; unmatched junction nucleotides: 3. The CDR3 is made up of 14 amino acids. CDR3 in DNA: TGCAGTGCTAGAGATGAAGCGGGGGCCTACGAGCAGTACTTC. It encodes CSARDEAGAYEQYF.

This clonotype occurred many times. V usage is TRBV14 and J usage is TRBJ2-1, with a possible D match to TRBD2 (5 bases). This CDR3 spans 13 amino acids. The V and J ends lost 0 bases and 16 bases respectively, with 16 bases between them. Germline CDR1 SGHDN, CDR2 FVKESK. For the CDR3, the DNA is TGTGCCAGCAGCCAAGATCTGAGGGCGCAGGCCTTCTTC. This gives the protein CASSQDLRAQAFF. The whole variable domain, filled in from reference TRBV14 and TRBJ2-1, reads EAGVTQFPSHSVIEKGQTVTLRCDPISGHDNLYWYRRVMGKEIKFLLHFVKESKQDESGMPNNRFLAERTGGTYSTLKVQPAELEDSGVYFCASSQDLRAQAFFGPGTRLTVL.

This clonotype showed up just a few times. J is TRBJ2-3 and V is TRBV29-1, with TRBD1 matching over 10 bases. Germline assignment: CDR1 SQVTM and CDR2 ANQGSEA. CDR3 size: 16 residues. The V segment lost 5 bases and the J segment 4 bases; nucleotides outside the gene matches: 12. CDR3 amino acids: CSVLPRDRGFADTQYF. In DNA form, the CDR3 reads TGCAGCGTTCTACCCCGGGACAGGGGTTTCGCAGATACGCAGTATTTT.

J is TRBJ1-6 and V is TRBV25-1; TRBD1 might be the D (6 bases). From germline, CDR1 is MGHDK and CDR2 SYGVNS. V was pared by 3 bases and J by 8 bases, with 14 bases between. The CDR3 spans 15 residues. The CDR3 DNA is TGTGCCAGCAGTGACCTACAGGGTACTGATTCACCCCTCCACTTT. Its translation: CASSDLQGTDSPLHF.

This rearrangement joins TRBV5-4 to TRBJ2-3; a weak D match, TRBD2 (6 bases). Trimming left V 3 bases short and J 2 bases short, with 19 bases between. CDR1 and CDR2 from the germline V gene are SGHNT and YYREEE (reference sequence). The CDR3 has 17 residues. The CDR3 region has the DNA TGTGCCAGCAGCTCCCCTTTGGCGGGGAGTGCCACAGATACGCAGTATTTT. It is translated as CASSSPLAGSATDTQYF. The full variable domain, in which reference TRBV5-4 and TRBJ2-3 provide the parts outside the CDR3, is ETGVTQSPTHLIKTRGQQVTLRCSSQSGHNTVSWYQQALGQGPQFIFQYYREEENGRGNFPPRFSGLQFPNYSSELNVNALELDDSALYLCASSSPLAGSATDTQYFGPGTRLTVL.

The rearrangement joins TRBV21-1 to TRBJ1-4. TRBV21-1 is a listed pseudogene. This CDR3 region has 15 residues. The CDR3 loop is CASSKEGTTNEKLFF. As DNA, the CDR3 is TGTGCCAGCAGCAAAGAAGGCACAACTAATGAAAAACTGTTTTTT.

This clonotype was detected many times. The chain links TRBV12-3 or TRBV12-4 to TRBJ1-1; no clear D. This CDR3 is built from 15 residues. The V end was cut by 1 base, the J end by 0 bases, with 9 bases between. CDR3 nucleotide sequence: TGTGCCAGCAGTTTAGGAAGGGAATTGAACACTGAAGCTTTCTTT. Protein: CASSLGRELNTEAFF.

This clonotype has a count of ten or more. The chain links TRBV7-8 to TRBJ2-5; D perhaps matches TRBD2 (5 bases). This CDR3 has 13 amino acids. The germline V and J ends were trimmed by 3 bases and 7 bases, with 12 bases remaining between them. CDR1 and CDR2 from the germline V gene are SGHVS and FQNEAQ. CDR3 region: CASSLSGSGTQYF. DNA of the CDR3: TGTGCCAGCAGCTTGTCGGGGTCAGGGACCCAGTACTTC.

This clonotype was picked up a small number of times. This chain connects TRBV4-2 to TRBJ1-5; no firm D call. Germline V gene sequence: CDR1 LGHNA, CDR2 YNFKEQ. The CDR3 extends over 15 amino acids. Between the trimmed V and J ends, which lost 0 bases and 3 bases, there was a span of 9 bases. The CDR3 sequence is CASSQDGRANQPQHF. Written as DNA, the CDR3 is TGTGCCAGCAGCCAAGATGGGAGGGCCAATCAGCCCCAGCATTTT.